The source of this T cell receptor (beta chain) is a study of control samples from healthy donors and cancer patients. CDR1 and CDR2 from the germline V gene are SGHNT and YYREEE (reference sequence). V was clipped by 0 bases and J by 0 bases, with 15 bases between them. The CDR3 totals 17 residues. Here immunoSEQ multiplex PCR was the method, and the copy in TCRdb shows in-frame clones only, minus some. The sample yields around 77,000 clones, roughly 92% seen once. The J gene is TRBJ1-2, the V gene TRBV5-4; D remains unclear. This TCR came from an older woman in good health. The sequenced sample was blood. In DNA form, the CDR3 reads TGTGCCAGCAGCTTGGATCTGGGGAGGTTAGCTAACTATGGCTACACCTTC. This codes for CASSLDLGRLANYGYTF.